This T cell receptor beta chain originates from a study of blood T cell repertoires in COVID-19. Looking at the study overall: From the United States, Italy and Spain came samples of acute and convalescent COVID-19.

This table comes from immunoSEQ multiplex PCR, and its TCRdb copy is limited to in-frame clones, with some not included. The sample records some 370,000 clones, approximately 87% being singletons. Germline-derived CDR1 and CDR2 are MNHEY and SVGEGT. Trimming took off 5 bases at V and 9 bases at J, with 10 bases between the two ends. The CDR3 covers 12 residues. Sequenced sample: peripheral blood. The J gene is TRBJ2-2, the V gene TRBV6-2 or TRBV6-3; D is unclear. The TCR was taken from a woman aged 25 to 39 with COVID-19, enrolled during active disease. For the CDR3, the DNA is TGTGCCAGCAGTCGGGTTGGCCGGGAGCTGTTTTTT. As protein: CASSRVGRELFF.